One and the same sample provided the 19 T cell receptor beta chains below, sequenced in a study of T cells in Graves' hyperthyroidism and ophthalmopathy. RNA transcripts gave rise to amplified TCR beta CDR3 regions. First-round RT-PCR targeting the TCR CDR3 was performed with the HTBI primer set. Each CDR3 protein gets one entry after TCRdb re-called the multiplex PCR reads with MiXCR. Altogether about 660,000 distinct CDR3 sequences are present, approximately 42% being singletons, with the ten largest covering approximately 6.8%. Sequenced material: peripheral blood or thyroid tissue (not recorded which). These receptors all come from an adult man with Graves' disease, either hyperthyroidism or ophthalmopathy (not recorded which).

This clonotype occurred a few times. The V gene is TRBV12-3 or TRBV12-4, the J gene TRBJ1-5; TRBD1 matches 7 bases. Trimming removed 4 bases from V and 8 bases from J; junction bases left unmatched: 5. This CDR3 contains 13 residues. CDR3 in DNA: TGTGCCAGCAGTTACAGGGGAGCGGAGCCCCAGCATTTT. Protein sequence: CASSYRGAEPQHF.

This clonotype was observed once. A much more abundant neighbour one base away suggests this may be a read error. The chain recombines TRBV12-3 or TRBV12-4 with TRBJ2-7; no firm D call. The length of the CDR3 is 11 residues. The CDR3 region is CASSYNYEQCF. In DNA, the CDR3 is TGTGCCAGCAGTTACAACTACGAGCAGTGCTTC.

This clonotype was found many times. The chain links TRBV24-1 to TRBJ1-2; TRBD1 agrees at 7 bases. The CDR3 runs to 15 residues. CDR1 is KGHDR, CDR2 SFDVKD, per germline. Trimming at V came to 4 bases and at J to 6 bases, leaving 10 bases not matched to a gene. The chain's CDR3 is CATSDPRQGEDGYTF. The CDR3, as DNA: TGTGCCACCAGTGACCCGAGACAGGGCGAGGATGGCTACACCTTC.

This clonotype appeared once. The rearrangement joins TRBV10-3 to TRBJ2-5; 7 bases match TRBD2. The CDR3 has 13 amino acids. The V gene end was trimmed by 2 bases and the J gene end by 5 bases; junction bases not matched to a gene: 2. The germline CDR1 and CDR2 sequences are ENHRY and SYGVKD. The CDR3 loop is CAISEGGSETQYF. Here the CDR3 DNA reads TGTGCCATCAGTGAGGGCGGGAGCGAGACCCAGTACTTC.

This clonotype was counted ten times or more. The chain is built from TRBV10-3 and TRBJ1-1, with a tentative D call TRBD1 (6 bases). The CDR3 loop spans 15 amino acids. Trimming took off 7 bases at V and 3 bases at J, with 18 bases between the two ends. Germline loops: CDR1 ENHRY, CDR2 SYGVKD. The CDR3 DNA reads TGTGCCATCAAAGGACAGCAAGGATCTGACACTGAAGCTTTCTTT. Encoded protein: CAIKGQQGSDTEAFF.

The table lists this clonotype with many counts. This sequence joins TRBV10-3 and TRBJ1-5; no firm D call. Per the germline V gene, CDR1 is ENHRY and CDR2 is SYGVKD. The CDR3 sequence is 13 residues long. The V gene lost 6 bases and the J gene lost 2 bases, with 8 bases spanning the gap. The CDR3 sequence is CAIRGNRNQPQHF. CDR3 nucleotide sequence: TGTGCCATCAGGGGGAATCGCAATCAGCCCCAGCATTTT.

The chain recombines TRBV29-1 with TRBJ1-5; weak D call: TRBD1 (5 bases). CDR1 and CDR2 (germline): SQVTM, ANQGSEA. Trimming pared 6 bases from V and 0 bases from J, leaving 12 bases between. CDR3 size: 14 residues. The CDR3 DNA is TGCAGCGTGGTGACAGTTAATAGCAATCAGCCCCAGCATTTT. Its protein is CSVVTVNSNQPQHF.

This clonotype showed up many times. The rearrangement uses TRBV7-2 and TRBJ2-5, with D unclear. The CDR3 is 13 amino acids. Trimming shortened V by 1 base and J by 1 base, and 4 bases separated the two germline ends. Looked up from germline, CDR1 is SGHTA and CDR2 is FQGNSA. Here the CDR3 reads CASSLDSQETQYF. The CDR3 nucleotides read TGTGCCAGCAGCTTAGACAGCCAAGAGACCCAGTACTTC.

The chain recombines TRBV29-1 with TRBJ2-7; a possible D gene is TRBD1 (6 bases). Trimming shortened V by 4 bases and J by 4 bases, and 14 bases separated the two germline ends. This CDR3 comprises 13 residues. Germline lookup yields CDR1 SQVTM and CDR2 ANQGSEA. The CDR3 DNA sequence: TGCAGCGTTGCCGGACAGAACGATTACGAGCAGTACTTC. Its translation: CSVAGQNDYEQYF.

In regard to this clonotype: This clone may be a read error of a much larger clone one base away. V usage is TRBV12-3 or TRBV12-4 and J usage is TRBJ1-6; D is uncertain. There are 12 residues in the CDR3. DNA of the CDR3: TGTGCCAACAGTTCCCTGGTTGGGCCCCTCCACTTT. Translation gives CANSSLVGPLHF.

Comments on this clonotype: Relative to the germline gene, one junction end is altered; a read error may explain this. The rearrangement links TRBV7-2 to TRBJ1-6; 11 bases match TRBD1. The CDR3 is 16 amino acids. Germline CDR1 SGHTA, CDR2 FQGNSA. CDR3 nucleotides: TGCGCCAGCAGCCGGGGGACAGGGGGTTTAAATTCACCCCTCCACTTT. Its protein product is CASSRGTGGLNSPLHF.

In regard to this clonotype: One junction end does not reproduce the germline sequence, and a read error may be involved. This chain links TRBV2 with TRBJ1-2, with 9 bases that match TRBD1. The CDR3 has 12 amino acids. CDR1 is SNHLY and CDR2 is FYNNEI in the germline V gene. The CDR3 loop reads CASIPIPGQGSF. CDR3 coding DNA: TGTGCCAGCATCCCCATTCCGGGACAGGGAAGCTTC.

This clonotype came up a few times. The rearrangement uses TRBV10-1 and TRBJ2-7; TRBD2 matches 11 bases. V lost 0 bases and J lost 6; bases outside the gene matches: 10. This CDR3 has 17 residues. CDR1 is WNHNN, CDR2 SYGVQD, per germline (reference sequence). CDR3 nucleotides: TGCGCCAGCAGTGAGTCGACTAGCGGGATCCTCGGGGCCGAGCAGTACTTC. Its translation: CASSESTSGILGAEQYF.

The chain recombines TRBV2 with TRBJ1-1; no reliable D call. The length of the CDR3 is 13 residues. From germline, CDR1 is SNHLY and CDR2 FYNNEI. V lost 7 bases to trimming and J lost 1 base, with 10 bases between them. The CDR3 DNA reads TGTGCCAGCAACCCCGTGGAGAACACTGAAGCTTTCTTT. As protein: CASNPVENTEAFF.

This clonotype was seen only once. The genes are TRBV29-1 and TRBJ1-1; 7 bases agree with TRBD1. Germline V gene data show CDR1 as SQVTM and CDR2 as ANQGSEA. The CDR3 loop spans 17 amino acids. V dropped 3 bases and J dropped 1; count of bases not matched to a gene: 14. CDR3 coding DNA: TGCAGCGTTGAGCGGCGACAGGGAAGGATCCCGAACACTGAAGCTTTCTTT. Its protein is CSVERRQGRIPNTEAFF.

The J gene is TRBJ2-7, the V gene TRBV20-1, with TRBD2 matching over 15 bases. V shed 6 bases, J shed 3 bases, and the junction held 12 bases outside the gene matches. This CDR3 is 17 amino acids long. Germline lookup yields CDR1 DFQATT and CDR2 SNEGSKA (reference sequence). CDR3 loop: CSATGTSGGSSGYEQYF. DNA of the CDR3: TGCAGTGCAACCGGGACTAGCGGGGGGAGTAGTGGCTACGAGCAGTACTTC.

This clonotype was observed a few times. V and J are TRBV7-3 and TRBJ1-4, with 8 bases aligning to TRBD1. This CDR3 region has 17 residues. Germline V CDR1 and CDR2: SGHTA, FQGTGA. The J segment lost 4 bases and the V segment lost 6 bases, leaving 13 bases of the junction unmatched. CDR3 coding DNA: TGTGCCAGCAGGCCTGGGGCAGGGGGCTCCGTTAATGAAAAACTGTTTTTT. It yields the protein CASRPGAGGSVNEKLFF.

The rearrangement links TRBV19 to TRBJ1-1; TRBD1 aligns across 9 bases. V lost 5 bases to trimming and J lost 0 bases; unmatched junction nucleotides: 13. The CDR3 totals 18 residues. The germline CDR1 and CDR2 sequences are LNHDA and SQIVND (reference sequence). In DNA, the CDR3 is TGTGCCAGTAGTCCCGTGGGACAGGGATCCTCCTTGAACACTGAAGCTTTCTTT. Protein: CASSPVGQGSSLNTEAFF.

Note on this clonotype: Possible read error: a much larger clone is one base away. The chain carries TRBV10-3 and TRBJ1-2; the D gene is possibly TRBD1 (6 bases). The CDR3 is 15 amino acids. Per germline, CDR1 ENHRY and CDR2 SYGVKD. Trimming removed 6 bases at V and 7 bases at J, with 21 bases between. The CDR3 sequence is CAIREDQGSLAGYTF. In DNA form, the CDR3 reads TGTGCCATCAGAGAGGACCAGGGGTCCCTAGCTGGCTACACCTTC.